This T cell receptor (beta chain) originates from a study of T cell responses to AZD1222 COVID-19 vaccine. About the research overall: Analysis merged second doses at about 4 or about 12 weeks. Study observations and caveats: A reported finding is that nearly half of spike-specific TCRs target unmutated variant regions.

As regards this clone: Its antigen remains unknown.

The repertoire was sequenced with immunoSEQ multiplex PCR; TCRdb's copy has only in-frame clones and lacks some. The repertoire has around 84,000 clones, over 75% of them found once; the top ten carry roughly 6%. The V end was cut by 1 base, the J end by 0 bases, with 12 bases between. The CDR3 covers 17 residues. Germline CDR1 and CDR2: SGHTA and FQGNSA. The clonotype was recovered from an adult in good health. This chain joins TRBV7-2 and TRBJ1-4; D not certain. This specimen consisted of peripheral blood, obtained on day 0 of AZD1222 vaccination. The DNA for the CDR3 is TGTGCCAGCAGCTTAGTGGGCCAGTCTGCAACTAATGAAAAACTGTTTTTT. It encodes CASSLVGQSATNEKLFF.